This T cell receptor beta chain stems from a study of blood T cell repertoires in COVID-19. Study summary: Spain, Italy and the United States supplied samples that represented acute and convalescent COVID-19. Sample material is recorded as cDNA or gDNA derived from T cells, B-cell-depleted T cells, or PBMCs.

In germline, CDR1 is SQVTM, CDR2 ANQGSEA. The V and J ends lost 4 bases and 2 bases, in that order; junction bases with no gene match: 4. The CDR3 is 13 residues long. Original analysis: For nucleated cells, counts were estimated from reference gene primer amplification. Assay used: immunoSEQ multiplex PCR; TCRdb lists only in-frame clones, some missing. V, J and clone size are those of that table, while D and trimming were read from the DNA. This table holds some 120,000 clones, 83% found once. Specimen: peripheral blood. The source of this sequence is a man aged 25-45 years with acute or convalescent COVID-19. The rearrangement uses TRBV29-1 and TRBJ2-7; 8 nucleotides match TRBD1. The CDR3 protein is CSVVGQGPYEQYV. The CDR3 DNA sequence: TGCAGCGTTGTAGGACAGGGACCCTACGAGCAGTACGTC.